This TCR beta chain is from a study of cytomegalovirus exposure and HLA in healthy donors. General study results and limits: TCR beta chains numbering more than 150 were designated cytomegalovirus-associated. In a later analysis, an Asian-associated ancestry cluster reportedly showed fewer N-insertions than the roughly 650-donor mean. Analyses of presence and absence presupposed an approximately uniform sequencing depth across donors.

This clone occurred many times. The antigen is unknown. The trim removed 0 bases at V and 3 bases at J, leaving 6 bases unmatched. Germline values: CDR1 SGHDN, CDR2 FVKESK. This CDR3 is 16 amino acids long. In the PCR, 60 Vbeta and 13 Jbeta primers were used. Sequencing used immunoSEQ multiplex PCR; TCRdb keeps in-frame clones, though not all of them. The sample consists of 55,000 to 85,000 clones, about two thirds of them appearing once. The sample was PBMCs. The TCR comes from a woman between 35 and 50 years old in good health and CMV-seropositive. V is TRBV14 and J is TRBJ2-7, with TRBD2 matching over 9 bases. CDR3 residues: CASSQEGGLAYYEQYF. The DNA of the CDR3 is TGTGCCAGCAGCCAAGAAGGGGGACTAGCTTACTACGAGCAGTACTTC.